What follows are 21 T cell receptor beta chains derived from one specimen sequenced in a study of blood T cell repertoires in COVID-19 (dated by TCRdb to 2019 to 2021). Libraries came from the immunoSEQ multiplex PCR assay. TCRdb retrieved this table from immuneACCESS and kept in-frame rearrangements only. Not all clones are present; in checked studies, unresolved V genes account for under half, and no reason is known for the remainder. The sample table shows 250,000 to 300,000 clones, and approximately 88% are seen once. The biggest ten clones account for 2% to 2.5% of the sample. Sequenced: peripheral blood. These receptors all come from a man in his fifties or sixties with acute or convalescent COVID-19.

CDR3 bases: TGTGCCAGCTCACCAGGACAGGTTTGGAACACTGAAGCTTTCTTT. It is translated as CASSPGQVWNTEAFF. The gene calls are TRBV18 and TRBJ1-1, with 7 bases that match TRBD1. Germline V gene sequence: CDR1 KGHSH, CDR2 LQKENI. The CDR3 has 15 amino acids. V gave up 2 bases and J gave up 1 base; unmatched junction bases: 4.

This rearrangement joins TRBV5-8 to TRBJ1-5; TRBD1 might be the D (5 bases). CDR3 size: 14 residues. V lost 4 bases and J 5 bases, leaving 13 bases between the germline ends. Germline-derived CDR1 and CDR2 are SGHTS and YDEGEE. This chain's CDR3 is CASSKRRGDQPQHF. CDR3 bases: TGTGCCAGCAGCAAACGACGGGGGGATCAGCCCCAGCATTTT.

The V call is TRBV5-1, the J call TRBJ1-2; D may be TRBD1 (5 bases). Per germline, CDR1 SGHRS and CDR2 YFSETQ. This CDR3 is built from 15 residues. Deletions cut 1 base from V and 8 bases from J, with 18 bases between. The CDR3 coding sequence is TGCGCCAGCAGCTTGACAGTCCCAGGGCCCTTGGGCTACACCTTC. It specifies CASSLTVPGPLGYTF. The full variable domain, completed using reference TRBV5-1 and TRBJ1-2, is KAGVTQTPRYLIKTRGQQVTLSCSPISGHRSVSWYQQTPGQGLQFLFEYFSETQRNKGNFPGRFSGRQFSNSRSEMNVSTLELGDSALYLCASSLTVPGPLGYTFGSGTRLTVV.

The chain carries TRBV7-9 and TRBJ2-3; 12 nucleotides agree with TRBD2. This CDR3 has 18 residues. V dropped 4 bases and J dropped 0; count of bases not matched to a gene: 8. The germline CDR1 and CDR2 sequences are SEHNR and FQNEAQ (reference sequence). The CDR3 spells CASSSRLAGASSTDTQYF. The CDR3 nucleotides read TGTGCCAGCAGCTCCCGACTAGCGGGGGCCTCTAGCACAGATACGCAGTATTTT.

J is TRBJ2-2 and V is TRBV4-1; TRBD1 agrees at 8 bases. J was trimmed by 7 bases and V by 4 bases; bases with no gene match: 8. This CDR3 contains 15 residues. Per the germline V gene, CDR1 is MGHRA and CDR2 is YSYEKL. CDR3 coding DNA: TGCGCCAGCAGCCTGCGACAGGGGTTTGACGGGGAGCTGTTTTTT. Translating gives CASSLRQGFDGELFF.

CDR3 DNA sequence: TGTGCCAGCAGTTACCTAACGGACAGGGGTTCACCCCTCCACTTT. Residues: CASSYLTDRGSPLHF. The rearrangement joins TRBV6-6 to TRBJ1-6, with 9 bases aligning to TRBD1. V shed 2 bases and J 9 bases; nucleotides not matched to a gene: 5. The length of the CDR3 is 15 residues. Per the germline V gene, CDR1 is MNHNY and CDR2 is SVGAGI (reference sequence).

This clone appeared a single time. The chain carries TRBV6-6 and TRBJ1-2; D gene uncertain. The CDR3 is 14 residues long. The germline V gene has CDR1 MNHNY and CDR2 SVGAGI (reference sequence). V was shortened by 5 bases and J by 8 bases, with 18 bases between the two germline ends. The chain's CDR3 is CASSPRARNSGYTF. CDR3 DNA sequence: TGTGCCAGCAGTCCCCGCGCAAGAAATAGCGGCTACACCTTC.

The gene calls are TRBV3-1 (or the pseudogene TRBV3-2) and TRBJ1-4, with 10 bases matching TRBD1. J gave up 7 bases and V 2 bases, and 1 base lay outside the gene matches. The CDR3 length is 14 residues. The germline V gene encodes CDR1 LGHDT and CDR2 YNNKEL (reference sequence). CDR3 coding DNA: TGTGCCAGCAGCCAAAGGACAGGGGGTGAAAAACTGTTTTTT. It translates to CASSQRTGGEKLFF.

The rearrangement uses TRBV12-5 and TRBJ1-2; D unclear. Per the germline V gene, CDR1 is LGHNT and CDR2 is FRNRAP. V was clipped by 0 bases and J by 8 bases, with 7 bases between them. The CDR3 contains 12 residues. CDR3 protein: CASGLVLGGYTF. Written as DNA, the CDR3 is TGTGCTAGTGGTTTGGTACTAGGAGGCTACACCTTC.

The chain has TRBV3-1 (or the pseudogene TRBV3-2) and TRBJ1-2; 7 bases fit TRBD1. In germline, CDR1 is LGHDT, CDR2 YNNKEL (reference sequence). The CDR3 is 16 amino acids. V was clipped by 6 bases and J by 0 bases; unmatched bases: 10. CDR3 loop: CASSLLGTDPNYGYTF. CDR3 DNA: TGTGCCAGCAGTCTTCTCGGGACAGATCCTAACTATGGCTACACCTTC.

This chain connects TRBV11-2 to TRBJ2-5; TRBD1 is a possible D gene (5 bases). From germline, CDR1 is SGHAT and CDR2 FQNNGV. V lost 8 bases, J lost 5 bases, and 21 bases lay in between. CDR3 length: 15 amino acids. The DNA for the CDR3 is TGTGCCAGCCGCACAGGACAAACATTTTCGGAGACCCAGTACTTC. It translates to CASRTGQTFSETQYF.

The chain has TRBV7-6 and TRBJ1-4; the match to TRBD1 covers 8 bases. The CDR3 is made up of 15 amino acids. The V and J ends lost 5 bases and 6 bases, in that order; junction bases with no gene match: 8. Germline V gene lookup returns CDR1 SGHVS and CDR2 FNYEAQ. The CDR3 loop is CASSARTGTDEKLFF. In DNA form, the CDR3 reads TGTGCCAGCAGCGCAAGGACAGGGACGGATGAAAAACTGTTTTTT.

The chain is built from TRBV7-2 and TRBJ2-7; TRBD1 might be the D (5 bases). V gave up 4 bases and J gave up 3 bases, with 10 bases separating them. Per the germline V gene, CDR1 is SGHTA and CDR2 is FQGNSA. The length of the CDR3 is 13 residues. CDR3: CASSSYQGYEQYF. DNA of the CDR3: TGTGCCAGCAGCTCCTACCAGGGCTACGAGCAGTACTTC.

This clone was found a few times. The rearrangement uses TRBV4-1 and TRBJ2-2; D may be TRBD1 (6 bases). The CDR3 runs 15 residues. Germline V gives CDR1 MGHRA, CDR2 YSYEKL. V shed 3 bases and J shed 7 bases, with 15 bases lying between them. In nucleotides, the CDR3 is TGCGCCAGCAGCCAGGATCAGGGGTTGGGCGGGGAGCTGTTTTTT. Translating it yields CASSQDQGLGGELFF.

This clone appeared once. The chain's CDR3 is CASSRLRLAGGHPHNEQFF. In nucleotides, the CDR3 is TGTGCCAGCAGCCGACTTAGGCTAGCGGGGGGGCATCCCCACAATGAGCAGTTCTTC. The chain has TRBV14 and TRBJ2-1; 12 bases are shared with TRBD2. There are 19 residues in the CDR3. After removal of 4 bases from V and 5 bases from J, the junction contained 15 bases not matched to a gene. From germline, CDR1 is SGHDN and CDR2 FVKESK.

This clone has a handful of counts. This rearrangement joins TRBV5-1 to TRBJ1-5, with no clear D. V was clipped by 4 bases and J by 0 bases, with 11 bases between them. Germline V gene sequence: CDR1 SGHRS, CDR2 YFSETQ. This CDR3 is built from 15 residues. The CDR3 is CASSPGWDSNQPQHF. In DNA, the CDR3 is TGCGCCAGCAGCCCGGGGTGGGATAGCAATCAGCCCCAGCATTTT.

The chain combines TRBV5-4 with TRBJ2-2; 8 bases line up with TRBD1. From germline, CDR1 is SGHNT and CDR2 YYREEE (reference sequence). The CDR3 consists of 15 residues. V was pared by 4 bases and J by 6 bases, with 8 bases of the junction left unmatched. CDR3 bases: TGTGCCAGCAGCCGGAATACAGGGGGGCCCGGGGAGCTGTTTTTT. Residues: CASSRNTGGPGELFF. Full variable domain (outside the CDR3, taken from reference TRBV5-4 and TRBJ2-2): ETGVTQSPTHLIKTRGQQVTLRCSSQSGHNTVSWYQQALGQGPQFIFQYYREEENGRGNFPPRFSGLQFPNYSSELNVNALELDDSALYLCASSRNTGGPGELFFGEGSRLTVL.

This clone was counted once. The V gene is TRBV19, the J gene TRBJ2-3; D gene ambiguous. The CDR3 is 14 residues long. Germline loops: CDR1 LNHDA, CDR2 SQIVND (reference sequence). V was trimmed by 7 bases and J by 0 bases, leaving 11 bases between them. In DNA form, the CDR3 reads TGTGCCAGTACCGCGACAACTAGCACAGATACGCAGTATTTT. Residues: CASTATTSTDTQYF.

The chain carries TRBV4-1 and TRBJ1-1; no clear D gene. Germline lookup yields CDR1 MGHRA and CDR2 YSYEKL. The CDR3 has 16 amino acids. The ends were cut back, 1 base at V and 0 bases at J, with 12 bases in the middle. CDR3 bases: TGCGCCAGCAGCCAAGTGGCCTCCCTTCTGAACACTGAAGCTTTCTTT. Protein product: CASSQVASLLNTEAFF.

The chain joins TRBV27 to TRBJ1-2; no firm D call. Germline CDR1 MNHEY, CDR2 SMNVEV (reference sequence). The germline V and J ends were trimmed by 7 bases and 8 bases, with 20 bases remaining between them. This CDR3 is 14 amino acids long. CDR3 DNA sequence: TGTGCCAGCATGGCGGACTCTCAACGGGAAGGCTACACCTTC. Translation gives CASMADSQREGYTF.

The chain is built from TRBV10-3 and TRBJ1-3; D perhaps matches TRBD1 (6 bases). The CDR3 consists of 15 residues. The germline V gene encodes CDR1 ENHRY and CDR2 SYGVKD. The V and J ends lost 0 bases and 1 base respectively, with 7 bases between them. The CDR3 bases are TGTGCCATCAGTGAGTCGACAGGTTCTGGAAACACCATATATTTT. Protein sequence: CAISESTGSGNTIYF.